This T cell receptor (beta chain) emerged from a study of blood T cell repertoires in COVID-19. Study details: The United States, Italy and Spain provided the acute and convalescent COVID-19 samples.

Here immunoSEQ multiplex PCR was the method, and the copy in TCRdb shows in-frame clones only, minus some. Altogether about 140,000 clones are present, around 90% being singletons, with the ten largest covering around 1.5%. The CDR3 loop spans 11 amino acids. Looked up from germline, CDR1 is SNHLY and CDR2 is FYNNEI. Trimming shortened V by 1 base and J by 9 bases, and 6 bases separated the two germline ends. The sample comprised peripheral blood. The chain combines TRBV2 with TRBJ2-5; D unresolved. The sequence was collected from a human donor in a cohort sampled during active COVID-19. The CDR3: CASSEDESQYF. As DNA, the CDR3 is TGTGCCAGCAGTGAAGATGAGTCCCAGTACTTC.